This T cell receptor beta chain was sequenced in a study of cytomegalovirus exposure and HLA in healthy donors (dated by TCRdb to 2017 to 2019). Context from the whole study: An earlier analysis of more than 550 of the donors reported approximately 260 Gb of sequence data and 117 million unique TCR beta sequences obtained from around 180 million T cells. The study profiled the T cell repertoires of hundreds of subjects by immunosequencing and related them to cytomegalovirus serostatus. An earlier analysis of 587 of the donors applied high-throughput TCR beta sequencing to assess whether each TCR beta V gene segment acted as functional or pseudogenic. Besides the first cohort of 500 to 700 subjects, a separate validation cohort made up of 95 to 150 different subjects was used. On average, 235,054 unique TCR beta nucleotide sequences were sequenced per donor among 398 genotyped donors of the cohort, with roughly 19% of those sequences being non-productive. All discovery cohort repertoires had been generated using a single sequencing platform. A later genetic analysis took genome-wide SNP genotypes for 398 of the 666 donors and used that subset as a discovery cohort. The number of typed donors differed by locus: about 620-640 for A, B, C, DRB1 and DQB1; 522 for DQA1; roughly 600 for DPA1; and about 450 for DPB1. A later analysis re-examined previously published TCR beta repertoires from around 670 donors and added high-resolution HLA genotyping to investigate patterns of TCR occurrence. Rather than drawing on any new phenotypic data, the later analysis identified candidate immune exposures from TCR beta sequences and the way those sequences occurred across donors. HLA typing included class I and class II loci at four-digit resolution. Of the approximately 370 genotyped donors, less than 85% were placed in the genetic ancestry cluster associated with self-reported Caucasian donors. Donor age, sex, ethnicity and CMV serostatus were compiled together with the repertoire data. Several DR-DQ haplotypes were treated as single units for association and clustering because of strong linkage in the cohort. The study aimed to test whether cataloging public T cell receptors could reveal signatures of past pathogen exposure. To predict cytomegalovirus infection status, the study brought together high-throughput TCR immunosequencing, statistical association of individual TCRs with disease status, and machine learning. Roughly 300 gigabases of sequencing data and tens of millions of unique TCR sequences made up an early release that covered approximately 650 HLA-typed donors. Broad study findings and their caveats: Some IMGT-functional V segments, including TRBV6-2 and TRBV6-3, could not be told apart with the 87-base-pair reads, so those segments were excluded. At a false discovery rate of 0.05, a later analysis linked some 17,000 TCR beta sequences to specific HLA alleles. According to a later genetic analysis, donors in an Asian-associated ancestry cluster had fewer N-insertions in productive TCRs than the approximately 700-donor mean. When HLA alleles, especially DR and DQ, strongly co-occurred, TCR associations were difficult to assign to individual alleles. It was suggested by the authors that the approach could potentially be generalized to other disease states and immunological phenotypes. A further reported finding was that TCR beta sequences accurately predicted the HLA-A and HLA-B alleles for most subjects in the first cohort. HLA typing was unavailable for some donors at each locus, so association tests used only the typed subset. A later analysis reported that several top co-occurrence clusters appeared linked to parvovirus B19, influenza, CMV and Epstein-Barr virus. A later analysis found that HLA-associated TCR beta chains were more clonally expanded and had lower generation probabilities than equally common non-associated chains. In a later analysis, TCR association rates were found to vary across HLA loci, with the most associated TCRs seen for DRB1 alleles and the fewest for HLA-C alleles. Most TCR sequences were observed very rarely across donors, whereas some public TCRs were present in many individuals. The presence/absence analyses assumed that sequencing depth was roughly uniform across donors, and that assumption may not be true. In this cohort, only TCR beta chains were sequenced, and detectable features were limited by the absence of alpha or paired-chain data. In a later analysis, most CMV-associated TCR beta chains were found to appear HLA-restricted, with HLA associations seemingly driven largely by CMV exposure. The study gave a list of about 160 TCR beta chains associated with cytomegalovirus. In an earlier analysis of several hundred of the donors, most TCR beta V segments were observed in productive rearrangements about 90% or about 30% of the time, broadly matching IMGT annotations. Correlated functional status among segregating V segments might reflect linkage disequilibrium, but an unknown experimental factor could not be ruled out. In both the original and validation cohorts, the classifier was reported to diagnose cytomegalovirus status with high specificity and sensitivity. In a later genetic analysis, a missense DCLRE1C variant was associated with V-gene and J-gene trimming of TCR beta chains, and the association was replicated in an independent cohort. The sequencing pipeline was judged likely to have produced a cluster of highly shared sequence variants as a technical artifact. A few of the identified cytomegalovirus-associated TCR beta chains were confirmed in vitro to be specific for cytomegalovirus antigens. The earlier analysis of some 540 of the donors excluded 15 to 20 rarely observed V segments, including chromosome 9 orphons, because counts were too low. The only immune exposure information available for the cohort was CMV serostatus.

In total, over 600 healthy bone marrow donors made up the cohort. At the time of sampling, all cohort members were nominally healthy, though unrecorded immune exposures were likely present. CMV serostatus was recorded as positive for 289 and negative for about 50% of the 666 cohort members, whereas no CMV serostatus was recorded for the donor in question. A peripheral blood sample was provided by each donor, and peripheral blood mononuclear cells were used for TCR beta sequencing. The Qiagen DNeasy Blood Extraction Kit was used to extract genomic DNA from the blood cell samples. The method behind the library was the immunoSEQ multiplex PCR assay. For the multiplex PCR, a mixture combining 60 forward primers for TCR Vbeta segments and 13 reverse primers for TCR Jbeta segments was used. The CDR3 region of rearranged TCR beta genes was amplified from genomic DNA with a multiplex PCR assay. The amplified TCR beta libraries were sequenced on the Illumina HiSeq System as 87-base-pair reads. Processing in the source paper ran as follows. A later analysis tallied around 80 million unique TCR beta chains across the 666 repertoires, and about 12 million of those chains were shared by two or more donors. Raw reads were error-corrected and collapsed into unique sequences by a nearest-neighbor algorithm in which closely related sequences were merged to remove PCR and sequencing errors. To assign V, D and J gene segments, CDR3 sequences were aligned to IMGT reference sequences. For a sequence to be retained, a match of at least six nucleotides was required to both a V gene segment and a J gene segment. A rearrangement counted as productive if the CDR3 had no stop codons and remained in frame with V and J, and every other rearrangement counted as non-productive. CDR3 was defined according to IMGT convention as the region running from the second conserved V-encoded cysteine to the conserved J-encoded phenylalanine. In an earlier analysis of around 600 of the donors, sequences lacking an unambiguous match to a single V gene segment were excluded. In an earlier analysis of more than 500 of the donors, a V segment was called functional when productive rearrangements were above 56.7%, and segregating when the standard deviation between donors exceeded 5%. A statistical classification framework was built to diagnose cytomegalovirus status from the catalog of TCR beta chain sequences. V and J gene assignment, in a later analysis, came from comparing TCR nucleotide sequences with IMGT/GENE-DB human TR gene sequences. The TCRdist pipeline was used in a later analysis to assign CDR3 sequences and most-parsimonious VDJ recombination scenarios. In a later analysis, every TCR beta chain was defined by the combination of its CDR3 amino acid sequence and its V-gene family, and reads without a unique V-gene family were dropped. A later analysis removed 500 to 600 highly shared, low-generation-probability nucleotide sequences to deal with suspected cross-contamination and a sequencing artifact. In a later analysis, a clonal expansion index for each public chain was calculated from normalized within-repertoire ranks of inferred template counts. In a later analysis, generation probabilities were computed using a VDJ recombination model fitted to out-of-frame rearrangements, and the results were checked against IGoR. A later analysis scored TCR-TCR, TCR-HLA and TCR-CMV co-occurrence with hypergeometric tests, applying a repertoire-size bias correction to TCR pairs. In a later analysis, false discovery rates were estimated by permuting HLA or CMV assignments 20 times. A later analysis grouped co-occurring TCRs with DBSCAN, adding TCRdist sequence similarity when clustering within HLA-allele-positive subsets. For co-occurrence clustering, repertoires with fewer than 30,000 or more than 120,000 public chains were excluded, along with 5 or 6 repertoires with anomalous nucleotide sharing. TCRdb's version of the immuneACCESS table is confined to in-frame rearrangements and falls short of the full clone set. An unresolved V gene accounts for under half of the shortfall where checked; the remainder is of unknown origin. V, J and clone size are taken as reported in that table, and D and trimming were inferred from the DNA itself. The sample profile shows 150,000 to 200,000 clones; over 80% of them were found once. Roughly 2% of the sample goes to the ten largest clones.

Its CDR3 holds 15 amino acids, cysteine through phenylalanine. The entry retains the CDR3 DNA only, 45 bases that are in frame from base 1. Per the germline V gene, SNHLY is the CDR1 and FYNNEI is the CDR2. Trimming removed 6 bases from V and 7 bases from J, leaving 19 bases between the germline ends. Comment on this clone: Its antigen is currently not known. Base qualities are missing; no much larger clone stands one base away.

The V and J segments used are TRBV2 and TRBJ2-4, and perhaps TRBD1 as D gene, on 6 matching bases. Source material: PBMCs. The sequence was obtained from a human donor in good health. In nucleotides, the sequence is TGTGCCAGCAGCTCCTTGACAGGACGCGCGAACATTCAGTACTTC. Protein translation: CASSSLTGRANIQYF.